This T cell receptor beta chain is drawn from a study of cytomegalovirus exposure and HLA in healthy donors. There are 15 residues in the CDR3. Germline V gene data show CDR1 as SGHTA and CDR2 as FQGNSA. V shed 3 bases and J shed 2 bases, with 14 bases lying between them. Measured with immunoSEQ multiplex PCR; TCRdb has only the in-frame clones, and not every one. In the table there are 150,000 to 200,000 clones, roughly nine tenths of which are singletons. The rearrangement joins TRBV7-2 to TRBJ2-7; D is unclear. The sequenced sample consisted of PBMCs. This clonotype was sampled from a man aged 25-45 years in good health and CMV-seropositive. The CDR3 sequence: CASSFRASSTYEQYF. The DNA of the CDR3 is TGTGCCAGCAGCTTTAGGGCTAGTTCGACCTACGAGCAGTACTTC.